This is a list of T cell receptor beta chains from one sample in a study of blood T cell repertoires in COVID-19. Data came from immunoSEQ multiplex PCR; TCRdb stores just in-frame clones and leaves some out. In the table there are around 200,000 clones, approximately 91% of which are singletons. Sequencing used peripheral blood. These receptors all come from a young man with active or convalescent COVID-19. CDR3s include the opening cysteine and the closing phenylalanine or tryptophan. Each record gives: clone size, D gene, CDR3 length, V gene, J gene, CDR3 protein, CDR3 DNA. The D gene is left open where the match is weak. Size values are once, few and many counts, or a class for expanded clones, and some rows have none.

>.|TRBD1|16|TRBV6-2/TRBV6-3|TRBJ2-1
CASSYSGTGRLNEQFF
TGTGCCAGCAGTTACTCGGGGACAGGAAGATTGAATGAGCAGTTCTTC
>.|TRBD2|17|TRBV18|TRBJ2-3
CASSPTLAGQSTDTQYF
TGTGCCAGCTCACCAACCTTAGCGGGGCAAAGCACAGATACGCAGTATTTT
>.|.|13|TRBV3-1/TRBV3-2|TRBJ2-2
CASSQERGGELFF
TGTGCCAGCAGCCAAGAAAGGGGCGGGGAGCTGTTTTTT
>.|TRBD1|14|TRBV7-3|TRBJ2-3
CASSVDRVVDTQYF
TGTGCCAGCAGCGTGGACAGGGTGGTAGATACGCAGTATTTT
>few|TRBD1|15|TRBV9|TRBJ2-7
CASSIRDRPMGEQYF
TGTGCCAGCAGCATCCGGGACAGGCCCATGGGCGAGCAGTACTTC
>.|TRBD2|15|TRBV7-9|TRBJ2-7
CASSPPGSGGSEQYF
TGTGCCAGCAGCCCGCCGGGGAGCGGGGGTTCCGAGCAGTACTTC
>few|TRBD2|12|TRBV30|TRBJ2-5
CAFRTSAETQYF
TGTGCCTTCCGGACTAGCGCAGAGACCCAGTACTTC
>.|TRBD1|14|TRBV7-2|TRBJ2-1
CASSPRDRENEQFF
TGTGCCAGCAGCCCCCGGGACAGGGAGAATGAGCAGTTCTTC
>.|.|14|TRBV9|TRBJ2-3
CASSVGGSTDTQYF
TGTGCCAGCAGCGTAGGAGGGTCCACAGATACGCAGTATTTT
>once|.|15|TRBV18|TRBJ1-3
CASQHPTIVGNTIYF
TGTGCCAGCCAACACCCGACTATCGTTGGAAACACCATATATTTT
>.|.|13|TRBV6-5|TRBJ1-1
CASSYQQVSEAFF
TGTGCCAGCAGTTACCAACAGGTTTCTGAAGCTTTCTTT
>.|.|13|TRBV7-2|TRBJ2-7
CASSPRVSYEQYF
TGTGCCAGCAGCCCCAGGGTCTCCTACGAGCAGTACTTC
>.|.|16|TRBV27|TRBJ2-3
CASSLSAGATTDTQYF
TGTGCCAGCAGTTTATCGGCGGGGGCGACCACAGATACGCAGTATTTT
>.|.|15|TRBV7-8|TRBJ2-1
CASSLVRTIYNEQFF
TGTGCCAGCAGCTTAGTTAGGACTATCTACAATGAGCAGTTCTTC
>.|TRBD1|13|TRBV14|TRBJ1-1
CASSQELGQGAFF
TGTGCCAGCAGCCAAGAACTTGGACAGGGAGCTTTCTTT
>.|.|12|TRBV2|TRBJ2-7
CASAADSYEQYF
TGTGCCAGCGCGGCAGACTCCTACGAGCAGTACTTC
>.|TRBD2|18|TRBV13|TRBJ2-1
CASSLSLAGVGLGNEQFF
TGTGCCAGCAGCCTTAGCCTAGCGGGAGTGGGTTTGGGGAATGAGCAGTTCTTC
>.|TRBD2|16|TRBV4-1|TRBJ2-7
CASSQDILAGVSEQYF
TGCGCCAGCAGCCAAGATATCCTAGCGGGAGTAAGCGAGCAGTACTTC
>.|.|13|TRBV5-5|TRBJ2-7
CASSLFRSYEQYF
TGTGCCAGCAGCTTGTTCCGCTCCTACGAGCAGTACTTC
>.|.|15|TRBV6-5|TRBJ2-7
CASSYRAGRDYEQYF
TGTGCCAGCAGCTACAGGGCAGGGAGGGACTACGAGCAGTACTTC
>many|TRBD2|14|TRBV27|TRBJ2-1
CASSLTLAANEQFF
TGTGCCAGCAGTTTAACTCTAGCGGCAAATGAGCAGTTCTTC
>once|.|15|TRBV4-2|TRBJ1-2
CASSPSEGGAYGYTF
TGTGCCAGCAGCCCGTCCGAAGGGGGGGCCTATGGCTACACCTTC
>.|.|15|TRBV19|TRBJ1-5
CASSAEGFSNQPQHF
TGTGCCAGTAGTGCGGAGGGGTTCTCAAATCAGCCCCAGCATTTT
>.|.|14|TRBV9|TRBJ2-2
CASSGKTGTGELFF
TGTGCCAGCAGCGGGAAAACAGGGACCGGGGAGCTGTTTTTT
>.|.|14|TRBV9|TRBJ2-1
CASSVVGGNNEQFF
TGTGCCAGCAGCGTAGTAGGGGGTAACAATGAGCAGTTCTTC
>.|.|13|TRBV12-3/TRBV12-4|TRBJ2-7
CASRPWGSGEQYF
TGTGCCAGCAGACCGTGGGGTAGCGGCGAGCAGTACTTC
>.|.|15|TRBV2|TRBJ2-7
CASSDAGAFRYEQYF
TGTGCCAGCAGTGACGCGGGGGCCTTTAGATACGAGCAGTACTTC
>.|.|15|TRBV2|TRBJ1-3
CASGRVLSSGNTIYF
TGTGCCAGCGGGAGGGTTTTAAGCTCTGGAAACACCATATATTTT
>once|TRBD2|16|TRBV18|TRBJ2-2
CASSPRTGGSSGELFF
TGTGCCAGCTCACCGAGGACTGGCGGGAGCTCCGGGGAGCTGTTTTTT
>.|TRBD2|15|TRBV7-6|TRBJ2-2
CASSPRPPGGGELFF
TGTGCCAGCAGTCCAAGACCCCCGGGGGGCGGGGAGCTGTTTTTT
>.|.|15|TRBV28|TRBJ1-6
CASSLLEGWVSPLHF
TGTGCCAGCAGTTTATTGGAGGGCTGGGTTTCACCCCTCCACTTT
>.|.|13|TRBV30|TRBJ1-2
CAWSVPRVYGYTF
TGTGCCTGGAGTGTACCCAGGGTCTATGGCTACACCTTC